A single sample is the source of the 9 T cell receptor beta chains below, sequenced in a study of cytomegalovirus exposure and HLA in healthy donors. The PCR had 60 Vbeta and 13 Jbeta primers. This table comes from immunoSEQ multiplex PCR, and its TCRdb copy is limited to in-frame clones, with some not included. In the table there are about 140,000 clones, 75% to 85% of which are singletons. Sequencing input: PBMCs. These receptors came from a woman between 18 and 30 years old in good health and CMV-seropositive.

As to this clone: Other nucleotide sequences from this sample produce the same CDR3. The rearrangement joins TRBV27 to TRBJ1-6; a weak D match, TRBD1 (6 bases). Germline V gene data show CDR1 as MNHEY and CDR2 as SMNVEV (reference sequence). V lost 8 bases and J lost 8, with 19 bases in between. CDR3 size: 15 residues. The DNA for the CDR3 is TGTGCCAGCCGCCCAAGGCAGGGGTGGGATTCACCCCTCCACTTT. Its translation: CASRPRQGWDSPLHF.

Relative to its sample, this clone is medium-sized (0.01 to 0.1%). This chain connects TRBV6-4 to TRBJ2-3; the match to TRBD2 covers 12 bases. Germline lookup yields CDR1 MRHNA and CDR2 SNTAGT. This CDR3 comprises 15 residues. After removal of 4 bases from V and 1 base from J, the junction contained 0 bases not matched to a gene. CDR3 nucleotides: TGTGCCAGCAGTGGGACTAGCGGGGGCACAGATACGCAGTATTTT. This gives the protein CASSGTSGGTDTQYF.

V is TRBV19 and J is TRBJ2-1; D gene uncertain. Trimming took off 5 bases at V and 9 bases at J, with 11 bases between the two ends. This CDR3 comprises 12 residues. Looked up from germline, CDR1 is LNHDA and CDR2 is SQIVND (reference sequence). The CDR3 sequence is CASSPLGVEQFF. The CDR3, as DNA: TGTGCCAGTAGTCCCCTAGGCGTTGAGCAGTTCTTC.

The CDR3 here is CASSPGTPNLYEQYF. CDR3 bases: TGTGCCAGCAGCCCCGGGACACCTAATCTCTACGAGCAGTACTTC. The V and J genes are TRBV5-4 and TRBJ2-7; TRBD1 is a possible D gene (6 bases). V was pared by 4 bases and J by 3 bases, with 17 bases between. The CDR3 has 15 amino acids. Looked up from germline, CDR1 is SGHNT and CDR2 is YYREEE (reference sequence).

This clone was counted only a few times. This chain uses TRBV28 with TRBJ1-5, with 8 bases identical to TRBD1. CDR1 and CDR2 (germline): MDHEN, SYDVKM. This CDR3 region has 14 residues. Trimming cost V 6 bases and J 6 bases; bases outside gene matches: 7. CDR3 amino acids: CASRQQGGGQPQHF. For the CDR3, the DNA is TGTGCCAGCAGACAACAGGGGGGAGGTCAGCCCCAGCATTTT.

The chain is built from TRBV4-1 and TRBJ2-3, with 11 bases matching TRBD1. V lost 4 bases to trimming and J lost 8 bases; unmatched junction nucleotides: 14. In germline, CDR1 is MGHRA, CDR2 YSYEKL. CDR3 length: 17 residues. CDR3: CASSPPFPGQGDVTQYF. CDR3 bases: TGCGCCAGCAGCCCACCCTTCCCGGGACAGGGGGATGTTACGCAGTATTTT.

The rearrangement uses TRBV5-1 and TRBJ1-1; D gene uncertain. Germline lookup yields CDR1 SGHRS and CDR2 YFSETQ. The ends were cut back, 0 bases at V and 0 bases at J, with 12 bases in the middle. The CDR3 totals 16 residues. The CDR3 is CASSLVAGLMNTEAFF. The CDR3 DNA reads as TGCGCCAGCAGCTTGGTCGCAGGTTTGATGAACACTGAAGCTTTCTTT.

J is TRBJ1-2 and V is TRBV5-1, with D uncertain. CDR1 SGHRS and CDR2 YFSETQ come from the germline V gene. The CDR3 length is 12 residues. V lost 7 bases and J lost 3, with 10 bases in between. The DNA for the CDR3 is TGCGCCAGCTCAGACACGGACTATGGCTACACCTTC. Protein sequence: CASSDTDYGYTF. The full variable domain, rest sourced from reference TRBV5-1 and TRBJ1-2, is KAGVTQTPRYLIKTRGQQVTLSCSPISGHRSVSWYQQTPGQGLQFLFEYFSETQRNKGNFPGRFSGRQFSNSRSEMNVSTLELGDSALYLCASSDTDYGYTFGSGTRLTVV.

The sample holds a few counts of this clone. The rearrangement links TRBV5-4 to TRBJ2-7; possible D gene TRBD1, 5 bases. Germline V CDR1 and CDR2: SGHNT, YYREEE (reference sequence). The CDR3 runs to 14 residues. Trimming stripped 4 bases from V and 4 bases from J, with 15 bases between. CDR3 sequence (DNA): TGTGCCAGCAGCGCTACTGCAGGGCAATACGAGCAGTACTTC. It translates to CASSATAGQYEQYF. Together with reference TRBV5-4 and TRBJ2-7, the CDR3 gives the full variable domain: ETGVTQSPTHLIKTRGQQVTLRCSSQSGHNTVSWYQQALGQGPQFIFQYYREEENGRGNFPPRFSGLQFPNYSSELNVNALELDDSALYLCASSATAGQYEQYFGPGTRLTVT.